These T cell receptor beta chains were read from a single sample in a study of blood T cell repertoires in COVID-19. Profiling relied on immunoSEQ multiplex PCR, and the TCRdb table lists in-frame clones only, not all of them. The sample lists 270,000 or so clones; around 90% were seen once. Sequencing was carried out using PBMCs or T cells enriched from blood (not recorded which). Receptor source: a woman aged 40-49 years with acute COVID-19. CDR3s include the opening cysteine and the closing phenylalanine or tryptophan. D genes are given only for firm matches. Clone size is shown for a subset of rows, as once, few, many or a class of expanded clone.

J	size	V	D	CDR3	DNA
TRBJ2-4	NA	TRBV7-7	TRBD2	CARGLAGVVAKNIQYF	TGTGCTAGGGGGCTAGCGGGAGTAGTGGCCAAAAACATTCAGTACTTC
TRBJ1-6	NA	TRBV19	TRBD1	CASSMRGLNSPLHF	TGTGCCAGTAGTATGAGGGGGCTAAATTCACCCCTCCACTTT
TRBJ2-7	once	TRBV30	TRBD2	CAWLREGSYEQYF	TGTGCCTGGTTACGGGAGGGCTCCTACGAGCAGTACTTC
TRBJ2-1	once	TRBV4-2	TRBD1	CASSQEGDRVRGEQFF	TGTGCCAGCAGCCAAGAGGGGGACAGGGTACGGGGTGAGCAGTTCTTC
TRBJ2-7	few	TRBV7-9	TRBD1	CASSPYSGGLYEQYF	TGTGCCAGCAGCCCTTACTCAGGGGGCTTGTACGAGCAGTACTTC
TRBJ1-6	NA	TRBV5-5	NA	CASSPAGGAGNSPLHF	TGTGCCAGCAGCCCTGCCGGCGGGGCCGGGAATTCACCCCTCCACTTT
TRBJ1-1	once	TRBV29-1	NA	CSVEEQGRAFF	TGCAGCGTTGAAGAACAGGGTAGAGCTTTCTTT
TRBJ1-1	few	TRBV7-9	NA	CASSWMGGMNTEAFF	TGTGCCAGCAGTTGGATGGGAGGGATGAACACTGAAGCTTTCTTT
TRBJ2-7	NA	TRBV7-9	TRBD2	CASSHAFTSGSVYEQYF	TGTGCCAGCAGCCACGCCTTTACTAGCGGGAGTGTTTACGAGCAGTACTTC
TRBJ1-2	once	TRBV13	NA	CASSLTGRPGGYTF	TGTGCCAGCAGCTTAACAGGGCGGCCCGGAGGCTACACCTTC
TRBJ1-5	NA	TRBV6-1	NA	CASSEIGGQPQHF	TGTGCCAGCAGTGAAATAGGGGGTCAGCCCCAGCATTTT
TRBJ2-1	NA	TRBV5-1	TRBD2	CASSPGLAGVNEQFF	TGCGCCAGCAGCCCCGGACTAGCGGGAGTTAATGAGCAGTTCTTC
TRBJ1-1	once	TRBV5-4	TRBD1	CASSSETGANEAFF	TGTGCCAGCAGCTCCGAGACAGGGGCAAATGAAGCTTTCTTT
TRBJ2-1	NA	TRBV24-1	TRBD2	CATRGHGTSSINEQFF	TGTGCCACCAGGGGACATGGGACTAGCAGCATCAATGAGCAGTTCTTC
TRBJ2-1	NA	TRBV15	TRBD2	CATSKQQGRSSGRTYNEQFF	TGTGCCACCAGCAAACAACAGGGAAGGAGTAGCGGGAGAACGTACAATGAGCAGTTCTTC
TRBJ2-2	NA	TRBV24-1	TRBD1	CATSDSGQGGELFF	TGTGCCACCAGTGATTCAGGACAGGGTGGGGAGCTGTTTTTT
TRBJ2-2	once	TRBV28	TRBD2	CASSLAGARDRELFF	TGTGCCAGCAGTTTAGCGGGAGCGAGGGACCGGGAGCTGTTTTTT
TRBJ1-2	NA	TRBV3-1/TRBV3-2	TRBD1	CASSQGTGRTYGYTF	TGTGCCAGCAGCCAAGGGACAGGGCGAACCTATGGCTACACCTTC
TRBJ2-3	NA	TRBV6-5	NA	CASSYKRGGVADTQYF	TGTGCCAGCAGTTACAAGAGGGGAGGTGTGGCGGATACGCAGTATTTT
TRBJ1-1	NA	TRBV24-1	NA	CATRGQLNTEAFF	TGTGCCACCAGAGGACAGCTGAACACTGAAGCTTTCTTT
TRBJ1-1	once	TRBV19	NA	CASSIRRDVNTEAFF	TGTGCCAGTAGTATCCGGAGAGACGTGAACACTGAAGCTTTCTTT
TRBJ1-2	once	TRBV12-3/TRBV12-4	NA	CASSFGTYYGYTF	TGTGCCAGCAGTTTCGGGACATACTATGGCTACACCTTC
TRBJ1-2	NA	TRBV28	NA	CASSLSLRGGGYTF	TGTGCCAGCAGTTTATCCCTCAGGGGTGGTGGCTACACCTTC
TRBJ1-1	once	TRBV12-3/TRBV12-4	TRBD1	CASSIRQGKAFF	TGTGCCAGCAGTATACGACAGGGAAAAGCTTTCTTT
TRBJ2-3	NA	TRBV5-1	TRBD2	CASSSAGRRGAGDTQYF	TGCGCCAGCAGCTCCGCGGGTCGGCGGGGGGCGGGAGATACGCAGTATTTT
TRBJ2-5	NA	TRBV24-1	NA	CATSDPGSPQETQYF	TGTGCCACCAGTGACCCGGGATCACCCCAAGAGACCCAGTACTTC
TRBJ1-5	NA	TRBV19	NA	CASSIPGELGNQPQHF	TGTGCCAGTAGTATACCCGGGGAATTGGGCAATCAGCCCCAGCATTTT
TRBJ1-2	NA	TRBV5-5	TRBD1	CASSLRTGNYGYTF	TGTGCCAGCAGCTTAAGGACAGGGAATTATGGCTACACCTTC
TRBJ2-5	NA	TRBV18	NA	CASSPGVYWPQETQYF	TGTGCCAGCTCACCAGGAGTATACTGGCCCCAAGAGACCCAGTACTTC
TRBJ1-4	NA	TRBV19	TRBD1	CASSRQGNEKLFF	TGTGCCAGTAGCCGACAGGGAAATGAAAAACTGTTTTTT
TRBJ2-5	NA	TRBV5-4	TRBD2	CASSANPLAGRTQETQYF	TGTGCCAGCAGCGCGAACCCCCTAGCGGGGCGAACCCAAGAGACCCAGTACTTC
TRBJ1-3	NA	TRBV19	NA	CASSIDRGSGNTIYF	TGTGCCAGTAGTATAGACCGGGGTAGCGGAAACACCATATATTTT
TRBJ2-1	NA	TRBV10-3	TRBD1	CAIRTGQGHTGNEQFF	TGTGCCATCAGAACCGGACAGGGGCATACCGGTAATGAGCAGTTCTTC
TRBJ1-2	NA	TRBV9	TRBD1	CASSVGGQGYSGYTF	TGTGCCAGCAGCGTAGGCGGACAGGGATACAGTGGCTACACCTTC
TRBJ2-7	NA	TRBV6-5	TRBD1	CASSQFRGLFNEQYF	TGTGCCAGCAGTCAATTCAGGGGGCTGTTTAACGAGCAGTACTTC
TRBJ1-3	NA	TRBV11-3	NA	CASSDSLNTIYF	TGTGCCAGCAGCGACAGTCTTAACACCATATATTTT
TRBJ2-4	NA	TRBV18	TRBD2	CASSPAGGLAKNIQYF	TGTGCCAGCTCACCGGCGGGGGGGCTAGCCAAAAACATTCAGTACTTC
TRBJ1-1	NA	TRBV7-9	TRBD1	CASSFGTGVEAFF	TGTGCCAGCAGCTTCGGGACAGGGGTTGAAGCTTTCTTT
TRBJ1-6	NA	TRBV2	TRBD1	CASKVGTDNSPLHF	TGTGCCAGCAAAGTCGGGACAGATAATTCACCCCTCCACTTT
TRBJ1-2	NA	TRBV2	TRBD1	CASRDRVLSYGYTF	TGTGCCAGCAGAGACAGGGTTCTATCGTATGGCTACACCTTC
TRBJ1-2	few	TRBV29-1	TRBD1	CSVGERTGGNYGYTF	TGCAGCGTTGGGGAAAGGACAGGGGGGAACTATGGCTACACCTTC
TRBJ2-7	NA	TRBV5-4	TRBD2	CASSPGPGTSGPYEQYF	TGTGCCAGCAGCCCAGGCCCCGGGACTAGCGGCCCCTACGAGCAGTACTTC
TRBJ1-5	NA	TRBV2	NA	CASSGEGRINQPQHF	TGTGCCAGCAGTGGGGAGGGGAGAATCAATCAGCCCCAGCATTTT
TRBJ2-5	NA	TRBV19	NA	CASSIGTGRAETQYF	TGTGCCAGTAGTATAGGCACAGGGAGGGCCGAGACCCAGTACTTC
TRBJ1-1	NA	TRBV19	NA	CASSIRGTEAFF	TGTGCCAGTAGTATAAGGGGGACTGAAGCTTTCTTT
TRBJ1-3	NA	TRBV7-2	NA	CASSFPTISGNTIYF	TGTGCCAGCAGCTTTCCGACTATCTCTGGAAACACCATATATTTT
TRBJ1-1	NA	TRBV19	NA	CASSIPRGNTEAFF	TGTGCCAGTAGTATTCCCAGGGGGAACACTGAAGCTTTCTTT
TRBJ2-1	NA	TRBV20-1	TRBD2	CGLAGNNEQFF	TGCGGACTAGCGGGAAATAATGAGCAGTTCTTC
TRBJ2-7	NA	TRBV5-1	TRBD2	CASSLGEAGPKYEQYF	TGCGCCAGCAGCTTGGGGGAAGCGGGACCAAAGTACGAGCAGTACTTC
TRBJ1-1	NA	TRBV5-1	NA	CASSLVGGMNTEAFF	TGCGCCAGCAGCTTGGTTGGGGGGATGAACACTGAAGCTTTCTTT
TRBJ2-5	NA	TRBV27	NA	CASSYSRHTQETQYF	TGTGCCAGCAGCTACTCGCGACATACTCAAGAGACCCAGTACTTC
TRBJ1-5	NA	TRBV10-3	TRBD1	CAISDSGQGPNQPQHF	TGTGCCATCAGTGACTCCGGACAGGGGCCAAATCAGCCCCAGCATTTT
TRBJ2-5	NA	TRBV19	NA	CASRGAETQYF	TGTGCCAGCCGGGGGGCAGAGACCCAGTACTTC
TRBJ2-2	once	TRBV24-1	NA	CATSDLPGNANTGELFF	TGTGCCACCAGTGATTTACCCGGTAACGCGAACACCGGGGAGCTGTTTTTT